This passage covers 18 T cell receptor beta chains from one sample sequenced in a study of PD-1 blockade in classical Hodgkin lymphoma. Indicated time point: cycle 4 day 1 (C4D1), after less than 7 weeks of nivolumab. There was relapse after autologous stem cell transplantation in every patient, and there was variation in brentuximab vedotin exposure. Method: immunoSEQ multiplex PCR; TCRdb's copy keeps in-frame clones and lacks some. The table shows over 85,000 clones, with less than 95% occurring only once. The sample was peripheral blood mononuclear cells (PBMCs), taken before the fourth cycle of nivolumab. Receptor source: a human donor with classical Hodgkin lymphoma.

As DNA, the CDR3 is TGTGCAAGTCGCTTAACCTCCTTGGGCAGGGGGCTATATGGCTACACCTTC. Translating it yields CASRLTSLGRGLYGYTF. V is TRBV12-2 and J is TRBJ1-2; TRBD1, as called in the table, went unchecked against the DNA. TRBV12-2 constitutes a pseudogene. The CDR3 sequence is 17 residues long.

The V and J genes are TRBV11-2 and TRBJ1-1; D is unresolved. The CDR3 extends over 14 amino acids. V was shortened by 2 bases and J by 3 bases, with 10 bases between the two germline ends. Germline V gene data show CDR1 as SGHAT and CDR2 as FQNNGV. The CDR3 DNA follows: TGTGCCAGCAGCTTAAATGGGCGTTACACTGAAGCTTTCTTT. Translation gives CASSLNGRYTEAFF. The full variable domain, rest sourced from reference TRBV11-2 and TRBJ1-1, is EAGVAQSPRYKIIEKRQSVAFWCNPISGHATLYWYQQILGQGPKLLIQFQNNGVVDDSQLPKDRFSAERLKGVDSTLKIQPAKLEDSAVYLCASSLNGRYTEAFFGQGTRLTVV.

This chain joins TRBV6-5 and TRBJ2-7, with 8 bases fitting TRBD1. Germline V gene lookup returns CDR1 MNHEY and CDR2 SVGAGI. Unmatched junction bases numbered 8, after V lost 4 bases and J lost 3 bases. CDR3 size: 15 residues. Here the CDR3 reads CASSSDRGPFYEQYF. In nucleotides, the CDR3 is TGTGCCAGCAGTTCCGACAGGGGACCTTTCTACGAGCAGTACTTC.

The V call is TRBV6-6, the J call TRBJ1-1; maybe TRBD1 (6 bases). CDR1 is MNHNY, CDR2 SVGAGI, per germline (reference sequence). V lost 8 bases, J lost 1 base, and 17 bases lay in between. There are 15 residues in the CDR3. The CDR3 sequence is CASSPSGGGNTEAFF. As DNA, the CDR3 is TGTGCCAGCTCCCCGTCCGGGGGCGGGAACACTGAAGCTTTCTTT.

V usage is TRBV5-6 and J usage is TRBJ1-1; D is ambiguous. V was cut by 1 base and J by 6 bases, with 10 bases left in between. CDR3 length: 13 amino acids. The germline V gene has CDR1 SGHDT and CDR2 YYEEEE. The CDR3 protein is CASSLQIRAEAFF. Written as DNA, the CDR3 is TGTGCCAGCAGCTTGCAAATAAGGGCTGAAGCTTTCTTT.

The CDR3 DNA sequence: TGTGCCAGCAGTTACGGCCAGGGGACGGGGCCCCAGCATTTT. It yields the protein CASSYGQGTGPQHF. The V and J genes are TRBV6-5 and TRBJ1-5, with a weak D call TRBD1 (6 bases). The CDR3 has 14 residues. Trimming removed 2 bases at V and 9 bases at J, with 14 bases between. CDR1 and CDR2 (germline): MNHEY, SVGAGI.

This chain uses TRBV7-2 with TRBJ2-5, with 10 bases that match TRBD2. The CDR3 sequence is 15 residues long. From germline, CDR1 is SGHTA and CDR2 FQGNSA. V was clipped by 8 bases and J by 5 bases; unmatched bases: 11. This chain's CDR3 is CASGQSGGAFETQYF. DNA for the CDR3: TGTGCCAGCGGGCAAAGCGGGGGGGCCTTCGAGACCCAGTACTTC. Full variable domain (rest looked up from reference TRBV7-2 and TRBJ2-5): GAGVSQSPSNKVTEKGKDVELRCDPISGHTALYWYRQSLGQGLEFLIYFQGNSAPDKSGLPSDRFSAERTGGSVSTLTIQRTQQEDSAVYLCASGQSGGAFETQYFGPGTRLLVL.

The gene calls are TRBV5-8 and TRBJ1-6; 9 bases match TRBD1. The CDR3 consists of 14 residues. Germline CDR1 reads SGHTS; CDR2 reads YDEGEE. After removal of 0 bases from V and 9 bases from J, the junction contained 1 base not matched to a gene. This chain's CDR3 is CASSLGQGGSPLHF. The CDR3 DNA follows: TGTGCCAGCAGCTTGGGACAGGGGGGTTCACCCCTCCACTTT.

J is TRBJ1-2 and V is TRBV7-2; D uncertain. The CDR3 extends over 12 amino acids. V lost 1 base and J lost 5, with 5 bases in between. Germline values: CDR1 SGHTA, CDR2 FQGNSA. As DNA, the CDR3 is TGTGCCAGCAGCTTAGGAGGATATGGCTACACCTTC. Its translation is CASSLGGYGYTF.

The chain links TRBV5-6 to TRBJ1-1; no firm D call. Germline V CDR1 and CDR2: SGHDT, YYEEEE. The V end was cut by 2 bases, the J end by 5 bases, with 10 bases between. The CDR3 contains 13 residues. The CDR3 DNA reads TGTGCCAGCAGCTTATCTTTGGGGACTGAAGCTTTCTTT. Its translation is CASSLSLGTEAFF.

This clone appeared a few times. This chain joins TRBV5-4 and TRBJ2-6, with unresolved D. Trimming shortened V by 2 bases and J by 4 bases, and 10 bases separated the two germline ends. This CDR3 has 15 residues. The germline V gene has CDR1 SGHNT and CDR2 YYREEE (reference sequence). CDR3 nucleotide sequence: TGTGCCAGCAGCTTAGAGCGTTCGGGGGCCAACGTCCTGACTTTC. This sequence encodes CASSLERSGANVLTF.

This clone was seen a single time. V usage is TRBV30 and J usage is TRBJ2-7; 10 bases line up with TRBD2. There are 14 residues in the CDR3. V trimming: 0 bases; J trimming: 5 bases; junction bases outside the gene matches: 4. Germline V CDR1 and CDR2: GTSNPN, SVGIG (reference sequence). The chain's CDR3 is CAWSVTSGENEQYF. CDR3 bases: TGTGCCTGGAGTGTTACTAGCGGGGAAAACGAGCAGTACTTC. The full variable domain, rest sourced from reference TRBV30 and TRBJ2-7, is SQTIHQWPATLVQPVGSPLSLECTVEGTSNPNLYWYRQAAGRGLQLLFYSVGIGQISSEVPQNLSASRPQDRQFILSSKKLLLSDSGFYLCAWSVTSGENEQYFGPGTRLTVT.

J is TRBJ1-2 and V is TRBV19; TRBD1 might be the D (5 bases). The CDR3 runs to 15 residues. Germline V gives CDR1 LNHDA, CDR2 SQIVND (reference sequence). V lost 4 bases and J lost 7, with 19 bases in between. The CDR3 here is CASSRGLGQAAGYTF. In DNA form, the CDR3 reads TGTGCCAGTAGTAGGGGGTTGGGGCAGGCGGCTGGCTACACCTTC.

The chain uses TRBV7-2 and TRBJ1-2; D gene unclear. V dropped 6 bases and J dropped 7 bases, with 21 bases sitting between them. This CDR3 has 15 residues. Germline loops: CDR1 SGHTA, CDR2 FQGNSA. CDR3 protein: CASSSLPGRTRGYTF. Here the CDR3 DNA reads TGTGCCAGCAGTTCTCTGCCGGGCCGAACTCGTGGCTACACCTTC.

The rearrangement joins TRBV10-3 to TRBJ2-1, with 10 bases aligning to TRBD1. The length of the CDR3 is 14 residues. The germline V gene has CDR1 ENHRY and CDR2 SYGVKD. Unmatched junction bases numbered 7, after V lost 7 bases and J lost 7 bases. CDR3 nucleotides: TGTGCCATCAACCCGGGACAGGGGAAAAATGAGCAGTTCTTC. Encoded protein: CAINPGQGKNEQFF.

Concerning this clone itself: One end of the junction does not line up with germline, which may come from a read error. This chain links TRBV6-4 with TRBJ2-3; 8 nucleotides match TRBD1. This CDR3 is built from 14 residues. Germline CDR1 reads MRHNA; CDR2 reads SNTAGT. In DNA form, the CDR3 reads TGTGCCGGCAGTGACAGGGGATGGACAGATACGCAGTATTTT. It encodes CAGSDRGWTDTQYF.

This chain links TRBV27 with TRBJ2-3; D perhaps matches TRBD2 (5 bases). The CDR3 consists of 15 residues. Deletions cut 6 bases from V and 2 bases from J, with 15 bases between. CDR1 MNHEY and CDR2 SMNVEV come from the germline V gene (reference sequence). CDR3 amino acids: CASSTAGDTTDTQYF. The CDR3 DNA reads as TGTGCCAGCAGCACCGCCGGGGATACCACAGATACGCAGTATTTT.

V gene TRBV27 combines with J gene TRBJ1-1; weak D call: TRBD1 (6 bases). The germline V and J ends were trimmed by 0 bases and 7 bases, with 12 bases remaining between them. This CDR3 region has 14 residues. Per germline, CDR1 MNHEY and CDR2 SMNVEV (reference sequence). CDR3 sequence (DNA): TGTGCCAGCAGTTTATCGGTGGGGGCGATTGAAGCTTTCTTT. This codes for CASSLSVGAIEAFF.